Below are 26 T cell receptor beta chains sequenced from a single sample in a study of shared clonotypes between healthy human individuals. Profiling relied on immunoSEQ multiplex PCR, and the TCRdb table lists in-frame clones only, not all of them. Among over a million clones listed, approximately 80% were seen once. The sequenced sample consisted of memory CD4+ T cells from PBMCs. Subset indicated: CD45RA-negative fraction. Receptors originate from a man younger than 35 in good health. Some clones in this sample may be carry-over from other donors' samples.

The chain links TRBV28 to TRBJ2-3; perhaps TRBD2 as D (7 bases). The CDR3 runs 15 residues. Germline assignment: CDR1 MDHEN and CDR2 SYDVKM. The ends were cut back, 5 bases at V and 5 bases at J, with 17 bases in the middle. The CDR3 region has the DNA TGTGCCAGCAGTAGGGGGGAGGGCCGAGGAGATACGCAGTATTTT. This codes for CASSRGEGRGDTQYF.

The rearrangement uses TRBV5-1 and TRBJ2-5, with a possible D match to TRBD2 (7 bases). The germline gives CDR1 SGHRS, CDR2 YFSETQ. The CDR3 length is 16 residues. Trimming removed 4 bases at V and 3 bases at J, with 19 bases between. CDR3 region: CASSPVGGGREETQYF. CDR3 sequence (DNA): TGCGCCAGCAGCCCCGTCGGGGGCGGGAGAGAAGAGACCCAGTACTTC.

The V gene is TRBV4-3, the J gene TRBJ2-3; TRBD1 aligns across 12 bases. V was pared by 3 bases and J by 7 bases, with 11 bases of the junction left unmatched. Germline CDR1 and CDR2: LGHNA and YSLEER. The CDR3 covers 17 residues. CDR3 sequence reads: CASSQNVPGQGAHTQYF. The CDR3 DNA follows: TGCGCCAGCAGCCAGAATGTCCCGGGACAGGGGGCGCATACGCAGTATTTT.

The chain uses TRBV10-3 and TRBJ2-2; D not certain. This CDR3 spans 15 amino acids. Looked up from germline, CDR1 is ENHRY and CDR2 is SYGVKD. V shed 3 bases and J shed 2 bases, with 10 bases lying between them. This CDR3 is CAISDTPGNTGELFF. The CDR3 nucleotides read TGTGCCATCAGTGACACGCCTGGAAACACCGGGGAGCTGTTTTTT.

This clone was seen many times. The chain couples TRBV2 to TRBJ1-4; 9 bases align to TRBD1. With 7 bases clipped from V and 8 bases from J, the junction kept 11 bases outside the gene matches. Germline V CDR1 and CDR2: SNHLY, FYNNEI. CDR3 length equals 15 residues. CDR3 nucleotides: TGTGCCAGCATCGAAGCGTGGGGACAGGGCGAAAAACTGTTTTTT. This codes for CASIEAWGQGEKLFF. Full variable domain (rest looked up from reference TRBV2 and TRBJ1-4): EPEVTQTPSHQVTQMGQEVILRCVPISNHLYFYWYRQILGQKVEFLVSFYNNEISEKSEIFDDQFSVERPDGSNFTLKIRSTKLEDSAMYFCASIEAWGQGEKLFFGSGTQLSVL.

Comment on this clone: A far larger clone is off by one base, so a read error is likely. This chain links TRBV30 with TRBJ1-3, with D unresolved. Germline V CDR1 and CDR2: GTSNPN, SVGIG (reference sequence). This CDR3 has 12 residues. CDR3 DNA: TGTGCCCGGAGTGTAAACGGAAACACCATATATTTT. It is translated as CARSVNGNTIYF.

J is TRBJ2-1 and V is TRBV4-1, with D perhaps TRBD1 or TRBD2 (5 bases each). V was shortened by 4 bases and J by 5 bases, with 21 bases between the two germline ends. CDR3 size: 17 residues. From germline, CDR1 is MGHRA and CDR2 YSYEKL. CDR3 amino acids: CASSPPLLAGWDNEQFF. CDR3 sequence (DNA): TGCGCCAGCAGCCCGCCTCTCCTAGCAGGGTGGGACAATGAGCAGTTCTTC.

The chain couples TRBV5-1 to TRBJ1-5; D is unclear. The CDR3 covers 16 residues. CDR1 is SGHRS, CDR2 YFSETQ, per germline. V lost 4 bases to trimming and J lost 6 bases, with 20 bases between them. The CDR3 DNA reads as TGCGCCAGCAGCCGAGACCCGAGGGAACTGGGTCAGCCCCAGCATTTT. Its protein is CASSRDPRELGQPQHF.

This clone appeared a single time. The chain combines TRBV5-4 with TRBJ1-4, with a weak D call TRBD1 (5 bases). The CDR3 extends over 15 amino acids. CDR1 and CDR2 (germline): SGHNT, YYREEE (reference sequence). V was cut by 0 bases and J by 8 bases, with 14 bases left in between. DNA of the CDR3: TGTGCCAGCAGCTTGGGCGGGGGAAGAGGCGAAAAACTGTTTTTT. It translates to CASSLGGGRGEKLFF.

This clone has a handful of counts. This chain connects TRBV11-2 to TRBJ1-1; D might be TRBD1 (6 bases). In germline, CDR1 is SGHAT, CDR2 FQNNGV. The ends were cut back, 5 bases at V and 9 bases at J, with 10 bases in the middle. This CDR3 has 11 amino acids. The CDR3 sequence is CASSPRGKAFF. The CDR3 nucleotides read TGTGCCAGCAGCCCCAGGGGTAAAGCTTTCTTT.

The V call is TRBV7-2, the J call TRBJ2-3, with D hard to call. V lost 4 bases and J lost 2, with 22 bases in between. Germline V gene lookup returns CDR1 SGHTA and CDR2 FQGNSA. The CDR3 has 18 residues. This CDR3 is CASSSPLIGLQTTDTQYF. CDR3 nucleotide sequence: TGTGCCAGCAGCTCCCCTCTAATCGGGCTACAGACCACAGATACGCAGTATTTT.

This chain connects TRBV7-2 to TRBJ2-3; D remains unclear. Trimming left V 4 bases short and J 6 bases short, with 8 bases between. CDR3 length equals 12 residues. Germline CDR1 SGHTA, CDR2 FQGNSA. CDR3 sequence (DNA): TGTGCCAGCAGCTGGGGTCGGGATACGCAGTATTTT. As protein: CASSWGRDTQYF.

Turning to this clone: Other DNA sequences in this sample translate to the same CDR3. V and J are TRBV9 and TRBJ2-1, with a possible D match to TRBD2 (5 bases). Trimming removed 0 bases at V and 4 bases at J, with 5 bases between. Germline loops: CDR1 SGDLS, CDR2 YYNGEE. CDR3 length equals 13 residues. The CDR3 DNA is TGTGCCAGCAGCGTAGGGACTTACAATGAGCAGTTCTTC. This gives the protein CASSVGTYNEQFF.

The chain joins TRBV28 to TRBJ1-2; TRBD1 aligns across 7 bases. Germline CDR1 is MDHEN and CDR2 is SYDVKM. The ends lost 2 bases at V and 8 bases at J; junction bases unmatched: 8. The CDR3 spans 14 residues. The CDR3 DNA is TGTGCCAGCAGTTTACCAGGGGGGGTATTAGGCTACACCTTC. It codes for CASSLPGGVLGYTF.

The chain employs TRBV7-3 and TRBJ2-2; the match to TRBD1 covers 11 bases. Germline V gives CDR1 SGHTA, CDR2 FQGTGA. This CDR3 has 16 amino acids. J was trimmed by 3 bases and V by 5 bases; bases with no gene match: 5. The CDR3 DNA reads TGTGCCAGCAGCGCCGGGACAGGGGGTTACACCGGGGAGCTGTTTTTT. Translated: CASSAGTGGYTGELFF.

This rearrangement joins TRBV30 to TRBJ2-5, with D unresolved. The CDR3 totals 13 residues. Trimming took 0 bases from V and 5 from J, leaving 10 bases between them. Per the germline V gene, CDR1 is GTSNPN and CDR2 is SVGIG (reference sequence). CDR3 coding DNA: TGTGCCTGGAGTGTAATGGCGGTGGAGACCCAGTACTTC. Amino acids: CAWSVMAVETQYF.

This chain uses TRBV2 with TRBJ2-5, with TRBD1 identical over 9 bases. The J segment lost 7 bases and the V segment lost 7 bases, leaving 10 bases of the junction unmatched. CDR1 and CDR2 from the germline V gene are SNHLY and FYNNEI. The CDR3 loop spans 14 amino acids. Here the CDR3 DNA reads TGTGCCAGCAACCTGGGACAGGGTGGGGGGACCCAGTACTTC. As protein: CASNLGQGGGTQYF.

The chain employs TRBV5-1 and TRBJ1-1; D is unclear. The germline V and J ends were trimmed by 4 bases and 3 bases, with 13 bases remaining between them. Per germline, CDR1 SGHRS and CDR2 YFSETQ. This CDR3 region has 14 residues. The CDR3 sequence is CASSRSKVDTEAFF. CDR3 in DNA: TGCGCCAGCAGCCGCTCGAAAGTAGACACTGAAGCTTTCTTT.

Notes on this clone: Other DNA variants within this sample encode the same CDR3. The J gene is TRBJ2-6, the V gene TRBV5-1; no definite D call. Trimming stripped 4 bases from V and 1 base from J, with 9 bases between. CDR3 length: 15 amino acids. Germline lookup yields CDR1 SGHRS and CDR2 YFSETQ. The CDR3 is CASSLLISGANVLTF. The CDR3 coding sequence is TGCGCCAGCAGCCTCCTAATTTCTGGGGCCAACGTCCTGACTTTC. Looking up the rest from reference TRBV5-1 and TRBJ2-6 gives the full variable domain: KAGVTQTPRYLIKTRGQQVTLSCSPISGHRSVSWYQQTPGQGLQFLFEYFSETQRNKGNFPGRFSGRQFSNSRSEMNVSTLELGDSALYLCASSLLISGANVLTFGAGSRLTVL.

The rearrangement joins TRBV5-6 to TRBJ2-5, with TRBD1 identical over 7 bases. V lost 4 bases to trimming and J lost 2 bases; unmatched junction nucleotides: 5. Germline V CDR1 and CDR2: SGHDT, YYEEEE. The CDR3 is made up of 14 amino acids. The CDR3 DNA is TGTGCCAGCAGCGCCTACAGGGGACAAGAGACCCAGTACTTC. Translating it yields CASSAYRGQETQYF.

The chain is built from TRBV6-5 and TRBJ1-1, with D uncertain. CDR3 size: 15 residues. Trimming cost V 7 bases and J 4 bases, with 19 bases left between them. The germline V gene has CDR1 MNHEY and CDR2 SVGAGI. The CDR3 DNA reads as TGTGCCAGCATCCCGCACGGAGGAAAGGGCACTGAAGCTTTCTTT. This encodes CASIPHGGKGTEAFF.

With respect to this clone: This may come from a read error, since a much larger clone is one base off. At the DNA level, this CDR3 is encoded by other sequences in the same sample as well. V gene TRBV28 combines with J gene TRBJ2-5; no reliable D call. V shed 5 bases and J shed 2 bases, with 3 bases lying between them. CDR1 is MDHEN and CDR2 is SYDVKM in the germline V gene. CDR3 length: 11 amino acids. CDR3 loop: CASSPQETQYF. CDR3 nucleotide sequence: TGTGCCAGCAGTCCTCAAGAGACCCAGTACTTC.

The chain is built from TRBV7-2 and TRBJ2-7, with D unresolved. CDR1 is SGHTA and CDR2 is FQGNSA in the germline V gene. V lost 4 bases and J 6 bases, leaving 10 bases between the germline ends. The CDR3 has 12 amino acids. DNA of the CDR3: TGTGCCAGCAGCTCCCACCCAGGCGAGCAGTACTTC. This codes for CASSSHPGEQYF.

The chain joins TRBV28 to TRBJ1-1, with D possibly TRBD1 on 6 matching bases. CDR1 is MDHEN and CDR2 is SYDVKM in the germline V gene. This CDR3 has 13 residues. Trimming pared 7 bases from V and 4 bases from J, leaving 13 bases between. The CDR3 coding sequence is TGTGCCAGCATGGACAGTAAGGTCACTGAAGCTTTCTTT. It yields the protein CASMDSKVTEAFF.

The chain has TRBV7-2 and TRBJ2-3; D remains unclear. The CDR3 sequence is 12 residues long. Germline CDR1 is SGHTA and CDR2 is FQGNSA. The ends were cut back, 4 bases at V and 6 bases at J, with 8 bases in the middle. The chain's CDR3 is CASSSDRDTQYF. The CDR3 nucleotides are TGTGCCAGCAGCTCTGACCGGGATACGCAGTATTTT.

This clone is a singleton in its sample. The chain recombines TRBV29-1 with TRBJ2-7, with a weak D call TRBD2 (5 bases). The CDR3 totals 11 residues. V lost 5 bases to trimming and J lost 0 bases, with 5 bases between them. Per the germline V gene, CDR1 is SQVTM and CDR2 is ANQGSEA. This chain's CDR3 is CSVTSSYEQYF. CDR3 bases: TGCAGCGTTACTAGCTCCTACGAGCAGTACTTC.